This TCR beta chain was recovered during a study of blood T cell repertoires in COVID-19 (dated by TCRdb to 2020 to 2022). About the study as a whole: Samples covering the acute and convalescent phases of COVID-19 were provided by collaborators in the United States, Italy and Spain. The prospective study material was composed of cDNA or gDNA derived from T cells, B-cell-depleted T cells, or PBMCs. The dataset comprised deeply sampled blood TCRbeta repertoires from subjects exposed to, actively infected with, or recovered from COVID-19. Where HLA class I and class II types were available, the types were taken from metadata supplied by the sample provider, not from assay-based typing. The repertoires were released in a freely available public database meant as a resource for research on the immune response to SARS-CoV-2. Nearly every sample came with metadata listing a de-identified subject ID, COVID-19 status, age in years and sex. Samples were obtained from the ongoing ImmuneRACE study (first 160 participants) and from some 1,300 subjects provided by 6 global collaborators. Findings and caveats that apply to the study as a whole: The quantity of clinical and demographic metadata differed by source and by participant and was supplied without curation.

For this clone: Its antigen is currently not known. Nothing much larger sits one base from this clone, and base qualities are not available.

The germline V gene sets CDR1 to SGHRS and CDR2 to YFSETQ. From the cysteine through the phenylalanine, the CDR3 covers 14 amino acids. Just CDR3 DNA is preserved here, 42 bases in frame from base 1. Relative to germline, V is 0 bases shorter and J is 7 bases shorter, with 11 bases between their ends. In the prospective study, participants were about 18 to 90 years old, resided in approximately 22 geographic areas of the United States, and were enrolled through a virtual design. Cohort assignment in the prospective study relied on participant-reported clinical history from a screening survey and a study questionnaire. Recovered participants in ImmuneRACE Cohort 3 were defined as having two consecutive negative NP/OP PCR tests, clearance from a healthcare professional, or resolution of symptoms. Each participant in the prospective study had whole blood, serum and a nasopharyngeal or oropharyngeal swab collected by mobile phlebotomists. Over a roughly 2-month period, participants in the prospective study had the option of providing additional blood draws and questionnaires. Before DNA extraction, blood samples from the prospective study were shipped at room temperature or frozen.

TCRbeta CDR3 regions were amplified from genomic DNA using the immunoSEQ Assay, a bias-controlled multiplex PCR. From the authors' description of their analysis: The number of nucleated cells in each sample was estimated by amplification of reference gene primers within the assay. Sequence reads were collapsed and filtered to measure the absolute abundance of every unique TCRbeta CDR3 rearrangement. Productive Simpson clonality was computed per sample as the square root of Simpson's diversity index over productive rearrangements. This is the immuneACCESS table as TCRdb keeps it, with only in-frame sequences that have V and J called. A part of the clones is gone; compared with another copy, unresolved V genes explain less than half, and the rest is unexplained. V and J calls plus clone size are reproduced from that table; the DNA served to infer D and trimming. This sample lists a few hundred thousand clones; 80% to 90% were detected once. 3.5% to 5.5% of the sample is held by the ten biggest clonotypes.

The sequenced sample was PBMCs or T cells enriched from blood (not recorded which). The chain is made from TRBV5-1 and TRBJ1-5; tentative D gene TRBD1, with 6 bases matching. The source is a woman between 25 and 40 years old who had recovered from COVID-19. The CDR3 protein sequence reads: CASSLGTGYQPQHF. The DNA sequence follows: TGCGCCAGCAGCTTGGGAACAGGGTACCAGCCCCAGCATTTT.